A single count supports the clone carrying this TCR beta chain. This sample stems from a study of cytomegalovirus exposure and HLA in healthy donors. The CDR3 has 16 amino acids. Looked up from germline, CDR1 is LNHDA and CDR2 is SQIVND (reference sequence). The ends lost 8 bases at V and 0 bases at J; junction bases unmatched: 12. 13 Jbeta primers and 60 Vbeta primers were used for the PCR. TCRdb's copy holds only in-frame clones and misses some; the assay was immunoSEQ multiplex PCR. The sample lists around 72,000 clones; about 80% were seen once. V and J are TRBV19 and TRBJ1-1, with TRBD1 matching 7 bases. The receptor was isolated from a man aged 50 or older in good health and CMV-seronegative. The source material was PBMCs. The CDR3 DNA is TGTGCCAGTGCACAAAAGGTTGACAGGGTGAACACTGAAGCTTTCTTT. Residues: CASAQKVDRVNTEAFF.